The clone carrying this TCR beta chain was found a few times. This record belongs to a study of blood T cell repertoires in COVID-19. Overall study context: Italy, Spain and the United States were the sources of the convalescent and acute COVID-19 samples.

As originally analysed: Reference gene primer amplification gave nucleated cell count estimates. Clones were read by immunoSEQ multiplex PCR, and TCRdb kept only the in-frame ones, dropping some. V and J calls and clone size are those listed in that table; D and trimming were worked out from the DNA. The sample has almost 250,000 clones, approximately 85% seen once; the top ten hold approximately 9.1%. Residents of about two dozen US areas, aged about 18 to 95 years, made up the participants. Cohort assignment relied on participant-reported clinical history. Germline loops: CDR1 SGHTA, CDR2 FQGNSA. CDR3 length: 21 amino acids. V shed 0 bases, J shed 4 bases, and the junction held 20 bases outside the gene matches.

The receptor was isolated from a woman between 50 and 59 years old with acute COVID-19. Input material: PBMCs or T cells enriched from blood (not recorded which). This chain joins TRBV7-2 and TRBJ1-3; 8 bases match TRBD1. In DNA form, the CDR3 reads TGTGCCAGCAGCTTAGCAGGGCCGAACATTGTGGGGACAGGCACCGGAAACACCATATATTTT. It yields the protein CASSLAGPNIVGTGTGNTIYF.